These 30 T cell receptor beta chains were all obtained from the same sample, sequenced in a study of OX40 agonist ivuxolimab in advanced cancers. Libraries were prepared by immunoSEQ multiplex PCR; TCRdb keeps only in-frame clonotypes and omits some of them. The table has around 37,000 clones, around nine tenths seen once; the top ten hold 9.5% to 15%. This sample comprised CD4+ or CD8+ T cells sorted from blood, obtained in a trial of the OX40 agonist ivuxolimab. These receptors were collected from an adult with an advanced solid tumor such as melanoma, head and neck, liver or kidney cancer.

The chain links TRBV4-3 to TRBJ2-3; 7 nucleotides agree with TRBD2. The CDR3 loop spans 17 amino acids. The V gene end was trimmed by 1 base and the J gene end by 6 bases; junction bases not matched to a gene: 13. CDR1 is LGHNA, CDR2 YSLEER, per germline. The CDR3 spells CASSQGYRDYTVDTQYF. The CDR3, as DNA: TGCGCCAGCAGCCAAGGTTACCGGGACTATACGGTCGATACGCAGTATTTT.

The chain employs TRBV25-1 and TRBJ1-1, with D possibly being TRBD1 (5 bases). Trimming stripped 7 bases from V and 3 bases from J, with 12 bases between. Germline-derived CDR1 and CDR2 are MGHDK and SYGVNS. The CDR3 is made up of 13 amino acids. The CDR3 here is CASTLVGDTEAFF. The CDR3 region has the DNA TGTGCCAGCACCCTTGTAGGGGACACTGAAGCTTTCTTT.

The chain joins TRBV2 to TRBJ2-3; D perhaps matches TRBD2 (5 bases). This CDR3 has 14 residues. V shed 6 bases and J shed 6 bases, with 16 bases lying between them. Germline lookup yields CDR1 SNHLY and CDR2 FYNNEI. The CDR3 sequence is CASRVERARDTQYF. In nucleotides, the CDR3 is TGTGCCAGCAGGGTCGAGAGGGCAAGGGATACGCAGTATTTT.

The genes are TRBV28 and TRBJ2-1; D perhaps matches TRBD1 (6 bases). This CDR3 contains 13 residues. Trimming took off 5 bases at V and 6 bases at J, with 11 bases between the two ends. Germline V gene sequence: CDR1 MDHEN, CDR2 SYDVKM. Here the CDR3 DNA reads TGTGCCAGCAGTCTTACAGGGTCCAATGAGCAGTTCTTC. This sequence encodes CASSLTGSNEQFF.

This chain connects TRBV9 to TRBJ2-1; a weak D match, TRBD1 (6 bases). V lost 0 bases and J lost 3, with 13 bases in between. The germline CDR1 and CDR2 sequences are SGDLS and YYNGEE. This CDR3 is 16 amino acids long. CDR3 sequence: CASSVEGGRGYNEQFF. The CDR3 DNA is TGTGCCAGCAGCGTAGAAGGAGGCAGGGGCTACAATGAGCAGTTCTTC.

The V call is TRBV11-2, the J call TRBJ2-7; D gene uncertain. Deletions cut 2 bases from V and 3 bases from J, with 8 bases between. The CDR3 sequence is 13 residues long. Germline loops: CDR1 SGHAT, CDR2 FQNNGV. CDR3 residues: CASSLTQYYEQYF. The CDR3 DNA follows: TGTGCCAGCAGCTTAACTCAATACTACGAGCAGTACTTC.

This clone appeared once. This chain uses TRBV28 with TRBJ1-1; perhaps TRBD1 as D (5 bases). Trimming took 5 bases from V and 7 from J, leaving 17 bases between them. This CDR3 is built from 14 residues. Per the germline V gene, CDR1 is MDHEN and CDR2 is SYDVKM. The CDR3 DNA follows: TGTGCCAGCAGTCCGACAGATGTATTCGGTGAAGCTTTCTTT. Amino acids: CASSPTDVFGEAFF.

CDR3 nucleotide sequence: TGTGCCAGCAGCTTAGCACACAATACAATGACGGGAGGAGAGACCCAGTACTTC. This encodes CASSLAHNTMTGGETQYF. The genes are TRBV7-9 and TRBJ2-5; 7 bases fit TRBD2. J lost 4 bases, V lost 0 bases, and 14 bases had no gene match. The CDR3 extends over 18 amino acids. Germline V gives CDR1 SEHNR, CDR2 FQNEAQ (reference sequence).

V usage is TRBV9 and J usage is TRBJ1-5, with D perhaps TRBD1 (5 bases). This CDR3 has 14 residues. V lost 0 bases and J 7 bases, leaving 11 bases between the germline ends. Germline V gene data show CDR1 as SGDLS and CDR2 as YYNGEE. The CDR3 region is CASSVAGDSQPQHF. The CDR3 DNA sequence: TGTGCCAGCAGCGTAGCGGGGGATAGCCAGCCCCAGCATTTT.

V gene TRBV7-2 combines with J gene TRBJ2-2; D possibly corresponds to TRBD2 (6 bases). V lost 5 bases and J 0 bases, leaving 16 bases between the germline ends. Per the germline V gene, CDR1 is SGHTA and CDR2 is FQGNSA. This CDR3 has 17 amino acids. The CDR3 bases are TGTGCCAGCAGCGCGGGCCCGACTAGTACGAACACCGGGGAGCTGTTTTTT. Translating gives CASSAGPTSTNTGELFF. Variable domain in full (rest from reference TRBV7-2 and TRBJ2-2): GAGVSQSPSNKVTEKGKDVELRCDPISGHTALYWYRQSLGQGLEFLIYFQGNSAPDKSGLPSDRFSAERTGGSVSTLTIQRTQQEDSAVYLCASSAGPTSTNTGELFFGEGSRLTVL.

The chain employs TRBV27 and TRBJ2-7, with 7 positions matching TRBD1. With V trimmed by 6 bases and J by 3 bases, 8 bases remained unmatched. This CDR3 has 14 amino acids. From germline, CDR1 is MNHEY and CDR2 SMNVEV (reference sequence). CDR3 sequence: CASSLRDRVYEQYF. The CDR3 DNA follows: TGTGCCAGCAGCCTGCGCGACAGGGTCTACGAGCAGTACTTC.

In DNA form, the CDR3 reads TGTGCCAGTAGCCGGGGGGATTGGAGTGGCTACACCTTC. Its translation: CASSRGDWSGYTF. The genes are TRBV27 and TRBJ1-2; TRBD1 is a possible D gene (5 bases). CDR3 length equals 13 residues. Germline-derived CDR1 and CDR2 are MNHEY and SMNVEV (reference sequence). V lost 9 bases, J lost 7 bases, and 18 bases lay in between.

This clone has a single count. The V call is TRBV13, the J call TRBJ1-3, with 7 nucleotides matching TRBD1. CDR1 and CDR2 (germline): PRHDT, FYEKMQ (reference sequence). Unmatched junction bases numbered 12, after V lost 7 bases and J lost 6 bases. CDR3 length: 15 residues. The CDR3 here is CASTIMGQGVNTIYF. Written as DNA, the CDR3 is TGTGCCAGCACCATTATGGGGCAGGGGGTAAACACCATATATTTT.

The chain recombines TRBV10-3 with TRBJ2-7; 8 bases agree with TRBD1. The CDR3 totals 13 residues. Germline lookup yields CDR1 ENHRY and CDR2 SYGVKD. J was trimmed by 3 bases and V by 7 bases; bases with no gene match: 5. CDR3 protein: CAIKSGGVYEQYF. The CDR3 region has the DNA TGTGCCATCAAATCAGGGGGCGTCTACGAGCAGTACTTC.

V is TRBV7-8 and J is TRBJ2-2; 10 bases are shared with TRBD1. Germline lookup yields CDR1 SGHVS and CDR2 FQNEAQ. The CDR3 is made up of 20 amino acids. The J segment lost 5 bases and the V segment lost 2 bases, leaving 17 bases of the junction unmatched. The CDR3 DNA reads TGTGCCAGCAGCTTACCCCGAAATTACTCCGGGACAGGGGAAACCGGGGAGCTGTTTTTT. This encodes CASSLPRNYSGTGETGELFF.

This chain links TRBV4-1 with TRBJ1-6; a possible D gene is TRBD1 (6 bases). The CDR3 sequence is 18 residues long. Germline lookup yields CDR1 MGHRA and CDR2 YSYEKL. Trimming took 4 bases from V and 1 from J, leaving 17 bases between them. The CDR3 bases are TGCGCCAGCAGCCCCGGCGAGGGGGAATATTCCTATAATTCACCCCTCCACTTT. Translation: CASSPGEGEYSYNSPLHF.

Regarding this clone: A read error may produce the germline difference seen at one junction end. The chain combines TRBV7-7 with TRBJ2-1; D is unresolved. Germline lookup yields CDR1 SSHAT and CDR2 FNYEAQ (reference sequence). The CDR3 extends over 14 amino acids. Here the CDR3 DNA reads TGTGCTAGCAGCTTAGAACCGGCTGACAATGAGCAGTTCTTC. This translates into CASSLEPADNEQFF.

J is TRBJ1-1 and V is TRBV28; 9 bases match TRBD1. This CDR3 spans 16 amino acids. J lost 1 base, V lost 1 base, and 4 bases had no gene match. CDR1 and CDR2 (germline): MDHEN, SYDVKM. CDR3 amino acids: CASSLFDRGRNTEAFF. The DNA of the CDR3 is TGTGCCAGCAGTTTATTCGACAGGGGGAGGAACACTGAAGCTTTCTTT.

The V gene is TRBV28, the J gene TRBJ2-1; D remains ambiguous. Trimming left V 4 bases short and J 0 bases short, with 10 bases between. The CDR3 loop spans 15 amino acids. Germline V CDR1 and CDR2: MDHEN, SYDVKM. CDR3 amino acids: CASSSPIDSYNEQFF. CDR3 sequence (DNA): TGTGCCAGCAGTTCCCCTATCGACTCCTACAATGAGCAGTTCTTC.

V is TRBV7-9 and J is TRBJ1-4, with 9 bases matching TRBD1. CDR3 length: 15 residues. V was pared by 5 bases and J by 7 bases, with 8 bases of the junction left unmatched. CDR1 and CDR2 from the germline V gene are SEHNR and FQNEAQ (reference sequence). CDR3 in amino acids: CASSPTGTGLEKLFF. The CDR3 nucleotides read TGTGCCAGCAGCCCGACTGGGACAGGGCTTGAAAAACTGTTTTTT.

The CDR3 spells CAWSVLGNTEAFF. The CDR3 nucleotides read TGTGCCTGGAGTGTACTGGGGAACACTGAAGCTTTCTTT. The chain employs TRBV30 and TRBJ1-1, with D unclear. Germline CDR1 reads GTSNPN; CDR2 reads SVGIG (reference sequence). The CDR3 consists of 13 residues. V was shortened by 0 bases and J by 1 base, with 6 bases between the two germline ends.

The chain carries TRBV4-1 and TRBJ2-6, with D unresolved. CDR3 length: 16 amino acids. Trimming removed 0 bases at V and 2 bases at J, with 8 bases between. Germline assignment: CDR1 MGHRA and CDR2 YSYEKL. CDR3: CASSQDESAGANVLTF. DNA for the CDR3: TGCGCCAGCAGCCAAGATGAGTCGGCTGGGGCCAACGTCCTGACTTTC.

The rearrangement uses TRBV6-1 and TRBJ1-5; D is possibly TRBD1 (5 bases). The CDR3 has 14 amino acids. Germline-derived CDR1 and CDR2 are MNHNS and SASEGT. Trimming removed 6 bases from V and 3 bases from J, with 12 bases in between. CDR3 nucleotide sequence: TGTGCCAGCAGGGACGGGACTCCCAATCAGCCCCAGCATTTT. Encoded protein: CASRDGTPNQPQHF.

This clone was observed once. The chain recombines TRBV13 with TRBJ2-5; D is perhaps TRBD1 or TRBD2 (6 bases each). The germline V and J ends were trimmed by 5 bases and 4 bases, with 17 bases remaining between them. The CDR3 sequence is 15 residues long. Germline loops: CDR1 PRHDT, CDR2 FYEKMQ (reference sequence). The CDR3 loop is CASSKRTKGGETQYF. CDR3 bases: TGTGCCAGCAGCAAAAGGACCAAGGGGGGAGAGACCCAGTACTTC.

CDR3 loop: CASSPSGRADNEQFF. For the CDR3, the DNA is TGTGCCAGCAGCCCTAGCGGGAGGGCCGACAATGAGCAGTTCTTC. The V gene is TRBV7-9, the J gene TRBJ2-1; TRBD2 matches at 12 bases. The V and J ends lost 5 bases and 5 bases, in that order; junction bases with no gene match: 4. Looked up from germline, CDR1 is SEHNR and CDR2 is FQNEAQ (reference sequence). The CDR3 has 15 amino acids.

This clone was detected only once. The chain uses TRBV13 and TRBJ2-7; D ambiguous. The length of the CDR3 is 13 residues. Trimming stripped 1 base from V and 0 bases from J, with 4 bases between. The germline V gene encodes CDR1 PRHDT and CDR2 FYEKMQ (reference sequence). As DNA, the CDR3 is TGTGCCAGCAGCTTAGTTCACTCCTACGAGCAGTACTTC. Translated, it gives CASSLVHSYEQYF.

This chain uses TRBV7-6 with TRBJ2-1; tentative D call: TRBD2 (5 bases). The CDR3 has 14 residues. V was cut by 3 bases and J by 0 bases, with 6 bases left in between. The V gene's germline CDR1 is SGHVS and CDR2 FNYEAQ. The CDR3 sequence: CASSFSGSYNEQFF. The CDR3 DNA reads as TGTGCCAGCAGCTTCAGCGGCTCCTACAATGAGCAGTTCTTC. Using reference TRBV7-6 and TRBJ2-1 for the parts outside the CDR3, the full variable domain is GAGVSQSPRYKVTKRGQDVALRCDPISGHVSLYWYRQALGQGPEFLTYFNYEAQQDKSGLPNDRFSAERPEGSISTLTIQRTEQRDSAMYRCASSFSGSYNEQFFGPGTRLTVL.

The chain couples TRBV5-4 to TRBJ2-7, with D perhaps TRBD1 (6 bases). The CDR3 contains 15 residues. Germline CDR1 reads SGHNT; CDR2 reads YYREEE (reference sequence). V lost 3 bases to trimming and J lost 2 bases, with 15 bases between them. CDR3 in DNA: TGTGCCAGCAGCTCCTGGACAGTGAATCCCTACGAGCAGTACTTC. Its translation is CASSSWTVNPYEQYF.

The gene calls are TRBV5-4 and TRBJ2-7, with D uncertain. Deletions cut 2 bases from V and 5 bases from J, with 17 bases between. The V gene's germline CDR1 is SGHNT and CDR2 YYREEE (reference sequence). CDR3 size: 15 residues. CDR3 DNA: TGTGCCAGCAGCTTTGTGGCGGCCTTCGGTGACGAGCAGTACTTC. Protein: CASSFVAAFGDEQYF.

The rearrangement joins TRBV7-2 to TRBJ2-3, with 9 positions matching TRBD1. Germline lookup yields CDR1 SGHTA and CDR2 FQGNSA. The CDR3 totals 19 residues. The V gene end was trimmed by 5 bases and the J gene end by 5 bases; junction bases not matched to a gene: 20. Here the CDR3 reads CASSPSGGTGFLLEDTQYF. The CDR3 bases are TGTGCCAGCAGCCCCAGCGGAGGGACAGGGTTTCTCCTGGAAGATACGCAGTATTTT.